This section outlines one TCR beta chain sequence together with its context. Its antigen is unidentified. Points from the study as a whole: Tumor memory CD4+ T cell TCR gene usage clustered with blood and lymph node memory CD4+ cells and lymph node naive CD4+ cells. Whole repertoires were not studied in the larger cohort, only one V-J beta rearrangement.

TCRdb reprocessed the 5' RACE reads via MiXCR and lists one record per CDR3 protein. This sample has tens of thousands of distinct CDR3 sequences, with around a quarter found just once. Sequencing used naive CD4+ T cells sorted from blood. Specified subset: naive CD4+ T cells, CD4+CD45RA+CD25-. The TCR originated in a female donor with breast cancer.

CDR3: CASSTPRAGGPNEQFF. CDR3 bases: TGTGCCAGCAGTACTCCCCGGGCGGGAGGGCCCAATGAGCAGTTCTTC. V usage is TRBV6-2 or TRBV6-3 and J usage is TRBJ2-1; 9 bases map to TRBD2. This CDR3 has 16 amino acids. V shed 5 bases, J shed 6 bases, and the junction held 11 bases outside the gene matches. Germline CDR1 and CDR2: MNHEY and SVGEGT.